This paragraph reports one TCR beta chain. The entry originates in a study of blood T cell repertoires in COVID-19. Study-wide background: Material from acute and convalescent COVID-19 was sourced from the United States, Italy and Spain.

The method was immunoSEQ multiplex PCR; TCRdb's version includes in-frame clones alone and lacks a portion of them. The data contain around 180,000 clones, 70% to 90% of them seen just once; the ten biggest clones take up around 3%. Germline V gene sequence: CDR1 DFQATT, CDR2 SNEGSKA (reference sequence). V dropped 3 bases and J dropped 4; count of bases not matched to a gene: 10. The CDR3 has 15 amino acids. The source of this sequence is a man in his sixties with acute or convalescent COVID-19. The specimen was peripheral blood. The chain recombines TRBV20-1 with TRBJ2-3; TRBD2 aligns across 7 bases. CDR3 in DNA: TGCAGTGCTAGTCTCCGGGAGGCGTCGCCAGATACGCAGTATTTT. This codes for CSASLREASPDTQYF.